These T cell receptor beta chains were read from a single sample in a study of CD8+CD57+ T cells in acquired aplastic anemia. TCRdb reprocessed the reads with MiXCR, giving one entry per CDR3 protein. The sample has a few hundred thousand distinct CDR3 sequences; 65% to 80% are singletons. Specimen: sorted CD4+, CD8+, or CD8+CD57+ T cells (not recorded which) from PBMCs. All receptors come from a human donor in good health, serving as a control. Both conserved end residues are part of each CDR3. A D gene is named only where the DNA matches it firmly. A clone size is listed for some rows: how often the clone was seen (once, few, many), or a class if it is expanded.

J: TRBJ1-5; D: NA; V: TRBV24-1; size: NA; DNA: TGTGCTTCCAGTGTCCAGCCCCAGCATTTT; CDR3: CASSVQPQHF
J: TRBJ1-2; D: NA; V: TRBV2; size: NA; DNA: TGTGCCAGCAGACCTAACTATGGCTACACCTTC; CDR3: CASRPNYGYTF
J: TRBJ1-4; D: TRBD1; V: TRBV19; size: NA; DNA: TGTGCCAGTAGTCTCCCGGACAGGGGGCATGGGGGTGCAAAACTGTTTTTT; CDR3: CASSLPDRGHGGAKLFF
J: TRBJ2-1; D: TRBD1; V: TRBV4-2; size: NA; DNA: TGTGCCAGCAGCCAAGGGGACAGGGGCTACTACAATGGGCAGTTCTTC; CDR3: CASSQGDRGYYNGQFF
J: TRBJ1-4; D: TRBD1; V: TRBV9; size: many; DNA: TGTGCCAGCAGCGTAGCGGACAGGGAAGCCGAAAAACTGTTTTTT; CDR3: CASSVADREAEKLFF
J: TRBJ2-5; D: NA; V: TRBV20-1; size: NA; DNA: TGCAGTGCTAGAGGGCTCAGGGCTAGTTATGGCCAAGAGACCCAGTACTTC; CDR3: CSARGLRASYGQETQYF
J: TRBJ1-2; D: NA; V: TRBV6-5; size: many; DNA: TGTGCCAGCAGTACTACAAAAGGGGGCTACACCTTC; CDR3: CASSTTKGGYTF
J: TRBJ2-3; D: NA; V: TRBV9; size: NA; DNA: TGTGCCAGCAGCCCAAGGGGGAACACCGGTGCGCAGTATTTT; CDR3: CASSPRGNTGAQYF
J: TRBJ1-2; D: NA; V: TRBV9; size: once; DNA: TGTGCCAGCAGTTTTAGAGGAAACACTAATGGCTACACCTTC; CDR3: CASSFRGNTNGYTF
J: TRBJ2-7; D: NA; V: TRBV7-2; size: NA; DNA: TGTGCCAGCAGCTCGTACCAGCAGTACTTC; CDR3: CASSSYQQYF
J: TRBJ1-6; D: NA; V: TRBV5-1; size: NA; DNA: TGCGCCAGCAGCTTGGTTGGCTGGGAGTCACCCCTCCACTTT; CDR3: CASSLVGWESPLHF
J: TRBJ1-5; D: NA; V: TRBV20-1; size: few; DNA: TGCAGTGCGACTAGACGGGGCGGGTATCAGCCCCAGCATTTT; CDR3: CSATRRGGYQPQHF
J: TRBJ2-1; D: TRBD1; V: TRBV9; size: NA; DNA: TGTGCCAGCAGCTTCCATACAGGGGGCGCTTTATTCTTC; CDR3: CASSFHTGGALFF
J: TRBJ2-1; D: NA; V: TRBV29-1; size: once; DNA: TGCAGCAGTGAAGTCGGACTTTACAATGAGCAGTTCTTC; CDR3: CSSEVGLYNEQFF
J: TRBJ2-1; D: NA; V: TRBV2; size: few; DNA: TGTGCCAGCAGGCTTGGGGACAATGAGCAGTTCTTC; CDR3: CASRLGDNEQFF
J: TRBJ2-5; D: TRBD1; V: TRBV18; size: many; DNA: TGTGCCAGCTCAGGAAGAACAGGGGCTCAGGAGACCCAGTACTTC; CDR3: CASSGRTGAQETQYF
J: TRBJ2-7; D: TRBD1; V: TRBV7-2; size: once; DNA: TGTGCCAGCACCGACAGTCGCGGACAGGGCCCCGACAAGTACTTC; CDR3: CASTDSRGQGPDKYF
J: TRBJ1-3; D: NA; V: TRBV12-3/TRBV12-4; size: NA; DNA: TGTGCCAGCAGCTTAAGGCTCGGCAGCTCTGGAAACACCATATATTTT; CDR3: CASSLRLGSSGNTIYF
J: TRBJ2-7; D: NA; V: TRBV5-1; size: NA; DNA: TGCGCCAGCAGCCGGGGGCAGCGCTCGTACGAGCAGTACTTC; CDR3: CASSRGQRSYEQYF
J: TRBJ1-1; D: NA; V: TRBV15; size: NA; DNA: TGTGCCACCTACGCCAGCATTGTCGAAGTTGGGAACACTGAAGCTTTCTTT; CDR3: CATYASIVEVGNTEAFF
J: TRBJ2-7; D: NA; V: TRBV7-2; size: NA; DNA: TGTGCCAGCAGCTTTGCGGGACAGCATAATGAAAAACTGTTC; CDR3: CASSFAGQHNEKLF
J: TRBJ2-2; D: NA; V: TRBV7-9; size: NA; DNA: NA; CDR3: CASVSARGTQYFGLFF
J: TRBJ2-6; D: TRBD1; V: TRBV10-1; size: NA; DNA: TGCGCCAGCAGTGATTCGGGACAGGGTCTTTCTGGGGCCAACGTCCTGACTTTC; CDR3: CASSDSGQGLSGANVLTF
J: TRBJ2-1; D: TRBD2; V: TRBV7-2; size: NA; DNA: TGTGCCAGCAGTTTTCACTACGGGACTAGCATAAGGAATGAGCAGTTCTTC; CDR3: CASSFHYGTSIRNEQFF
J: TRBJ1-3; D: NA; V: TRBV7-2; size: NA; DNA: TGTGCCAGTATGACTGGGGATACGGGGGCTGGAAACACCATATATTTT; CDR3: CASMTGDTGAGNTIYF
J: TRBJ1-3; D: NA; V: TRBV12-3/TRBV12-4; size: NA; DNA: TGTGCCAGCAGTTTAGATTCCAGGGGCGGAAACACCATATATTTT; CDR3: CASSLDSRGGNTIYF
J: TRBJ1-5; D: NA; V: TRBV7-8; size: NA; DNA: TGTGCCAGCAGTTTGAGGAGCGAAAGCAATCAGCCCCAGCATTTT; CDR3: CASSLRSESNQPQHF
J: TRBJ2-3; D: NA; V: TRBV11-3; size: many; DNA: TGTGCCAGCAGCCCCAGACGTGGGGTTACGGGCACAGATACGCAGTATTTT; CDR3: CASSPRRGVTGTDTQYF
J: TRBJ2-3; D: TRBD1; V: TRBV7-2; size: NA; DNA: TGTGCCAGCAGCTTAGTACCGACGGGGCGGACAGGGATACAGTATTTT; CDR3: CASSLVPTGRTGIQYF
J: TRBJ2-3; D: TRBD1; V: TRBV12-5; size: NA; DNA: TGTGCCAGCAGGATCAACAGGGGGCCCCCAGATACGCAGTATTTT; CDR3: CASRINRGPPDTQYF
J: TRBJ1-2; D: NA; V: TRBV10-2; size: once; DNA: TGCGCCAGCACCGCCGGGACGGGTGACGGCTACACCTTC; CDR3: CASTAGTGDGYTF
J: TRBJ1-5; D: NA; V: TRBV12-3/TRBV12-4; size: once; DNA: TGTGCCGGCAGTTTAGACTACAGAAATCAGCCCCAGCATTTT; CDR3: CAGSLDYRNQPQHF
J: TRBJ2-7; D: NA; V: TRBV4-3; size: NA; DNA: TGCGTGAGCAGCTCGTCGGGGGTCGGGGGATACGAGCAGTACTTC; CDR3: CVSSSSGVGGYEQYF
J: TRBJ1-2; D: NA; V: TRBV12-5; size: few; DNA: TGTGCTAGTGGCCCCGGGGGGGAGAGGGGCTACACCTTC; CDR3: CASGPGGERGYTF
J: TRBJ1-2; D: NA; V: TRBV9; size: NA; DNA: TGTGCCAGCAGCGAACGGGCGCACTACGGCGACACCTCCTTC; CDR3: CASSERAHYGDTSF
J: TRBJ1-1; D: NA; V: TRBV9; size: once; DNA: TGTGCCAGCAGTACGACAGGTAATTCTGACCTCCTCTTT; CDR3: CASSTTGNSDLLF
J: TRBJ2-7; D: TRBD2; V: TRBV10-3; size: NA; DNA: TGTGCCATCAGTGAGCTAGCGGGGGCCGAGCAGTACTTC; CDR3: CAISELAGAEQYF
J: TRBJ1-1; D: NA; V: TRBV7-9; size: NA; DNA: TGTGCCAGCAGCTTCTGCGGGGGGCGGGGCGCGCTAGTTTTCTTT; CDR3: CASSFCGGRGALVFF
J: TRBJ1-4; D: NA; V: TRBV19; size: once; DNA: TGTGCCAGCAGCCCGGGTCATGGGGTTGGAAAACTGTTTTTT; CDR3: CASSPGHGVGKLFF
J: TRBJ2-5; D: TRBD2; V: TRBV19; size: few; DNA: TGTGCCAGTAGTCGGGGGGAAGAGACCCAGTACTTC; CDR3: CASSRGEETQYF
J: TRBJ1-1; D: NA; V: TRBV7-2; size: NA; DNA: TGTGCCAGCAGCATATCTCTGAGTGGGGCTTTCTTT; CDR3: CASSISLSGAFF
J: TRBJ2-3; D: NA; V: TRBV2; size: NA; DNA: TGTGCCAGCAGTCGGGGGCTAAACACAGATACGCAGTATTTT; CDR3: CASSRGLNTDTQYF
J: TRBJ1-2; D: TRBD1; V: TRBV20-1; size: many; DNA: TGCAGTGCTAGAGTGTGGCAGGGGGCTGGTGGCTACACCTTC; CDR3: CSARVWQGAGGYTF
J: TRBJ1-6; D: NA; V: TRBV2; size: many; DNA: TGTGCCAGCAGTGATACTAGGGAAGTTAATTCACCCCTCCACTTT; CDR3: CASSDTREVNSPLHF
J: TRBJ1-1; D: NA; V: TRBV20-1; size: NA; DNA: TGCAGTGCTAGTGCGGCTACAGGGTCTGTCTTT; CDR3: CSASAATGSVF
J: TRBJ2-7; D: NA; V: TRBV11-3; size: NA; DNA: TGTGCCAGCAGCCAAATTGGGAACGAGCAGTACTTC; CDR3: CASSQIGNEQYF
J: TRBJ1-1; D: TRBD1; V: TRBV5-1; size: NA; DNA: TGCGCCAGCCGATCCGGGACAGGGTACACTGAAGCTTTCTTT; CDR3: CASRSGTGYTEAFF
J: TRBJ2-3; D: NA; V: TRBV27; size: many; DNA: TGTGCCAGCAGTTTATCGAGGGGGGCTAGCACAGATACGCAGTATTTT; CDR3: CASSLSRGASTDTQYF
J: TRBJ2-1; D: NA; V: TRBV7-9; size: NA; DNA: TGTGCCAGCAGCTTATGGCCTCGGGGCCTCAATAATTCATTCTTC; CDR3: CASSLWPRGLNNSFF